These 28 T cell receptor beta chains came from one sample sequenced in a study of technical replicates of blood from a handful of donors. Libraries were prepared by immunoSEQ multiplex PCR; TCRdb keeps only in-frame clonotypes and omits some of them. The data contain 55,000 to 75,000 clones, around 92% of them singletons. Sequenced material: PBMCs. These receptor sequences come from a human donor in good health. Some clones in this sample may be carry-over from other donors' samples.

The J gene is TRBJ1-3, the V gene TRBV9; TRBD1 matches at 9 bases. Per the germline V gene, CDR1 is SGDLS and CDR2 is YYNGEE. This CDR3 comprises 16 residues. Unmatched junction bases numbered 9, after V lost 4 bases and J lost 4 bases. The CDR3 DNA reads TGTGCCAGCAGCAGCCAAACAGGGGGCGCGGGAAACACCATATATTTT. It specifies CASSSQTGGAGNTIYF.

The rearrangement links TRBV4-1 to TRBJ2-2, with D tentatively TRBD1 (6 bases). The CDR3 is 16 amino acids. Germline CDR1 MGHRA, CDR2 YSYEKL. The germline V and J ends were trimmed by 2 bases and 3 bases, with 13 bases remaining between them. The DNA for the CDR3 is TGCGCCAGCAGCCAACAAGGGGGTTGGGACACCGGGGAGCTGTTTTTT. It specifies CASSQQGGWDTGELFF.

The chain recombines TRBV6-5 with TRBJ2-7; 8 bases agree with TRBD2. Germline V gene lookup returns CDR1 MNHEY and CDR2 SVGAGI. This CDR3 contains 15 residues. J gave up 1 base and V 4 bases, and 6 bases lay outside the gene matches. The chain's CDR3 is CASSSSGSMSYEQYF. CDR3 DNA: TGTGCCAGCAGTTCCAGCGGGAGTATGTCCTACGAGCAGTACTTC.

The chain links TRBV4-2 to TRBJ2-3, with 9 positions matching TRBD1. Germline loops: CDR1 LGHNA, CDR2 YNFKEQ. There are 17 residues in the CDR3. The ends lost 4 bases at V and 3 bases at J; junction bases unmatched: 11. This CDR3 reads CASSLNGGTGLTDTQYF. The CDR3 DNA reads TGTGCCAGCAGCCTCAACGGTGGGACAGGGCTGACAGATACGCAGTATTTT.

The V gene is TRBV6-5, the J gene TRBJ1-2; D possibly corresponds to TRBD1 (5 bases). The CDR3 has 16 residues. V was pared by 0 bases and J by 8 bases, with 19 bases between. Germline V gene lookup returns CDR1 MNHEY and CDR2 SVGAGI. CDR3: CASSYSNYGGRNGYTF. CDR3 nucleotides: TGTGCCAGCAGTTACTCGAATTACGGGGGTAGGAACGGCTACACCTTC.

The chain has TRBV4-3 and TRBJ1-2, with 9 bases identical to TRBD1. This CDR3 spans 18 amino acids. Germline CDR1 is LGHNA and CDR2 is YSLEER. Germline trimming cut 0 bases from V and 2 bases from J; bases unmatched to any gene: 10. This CDR3 reads CASSQDLSPGQGNYGYTF. CDR3 sequence (DNA): TGCGCCAGCAGCCAAGATCTATCCCCGGGACAGGGAAACTATGGCTACACCTTC.

This chain uses TRBV15 with TRBJ2-1, with TRBD2 identical over 15 bases. There are 16 residues in the CDR3. J was trimmed by 10 bases and V by 5 bases; bases with no gene match: 9. Germline lookup yields CDR1 LNHNV and CDR2 YYDKDF (reference sequence). The CDR3 spells CATSVPTGLAGGEQFF. In nucleotides, the CDR3 is TGTGCCACCAGCGTACCAACGGGACTAGCGGGAGGAGAGCAGTTCTTC.

The rearrangement joins TRBV5-1 to TRBJ2-5, with 11 bases identical to TRBD1. The ends lost 3 bases at V and 3 bases at J; junction bases unmatched: 4. There are 15 residues in the CDR3. Germline-derived CDR1 and CDR2 are SGHRS and YFSETQ. The CDR3 DNA follows: TGCGCCAGCAGCTCGCCGGGACAGGGGGAAGAGACCCAGTACTTC. Translation: CASSSPGQGEETQYF. Full variable domain (missing parts from reference TRBV5-1 and TRBJ2-5): KAGVTQTPRYLIKTRGQQVTLSCSPISGHRSVSWYQQTPGQGLQFLFEYFSETQRNKGNFPGRFSGRQFSNSRSEMNVSTLELGDSALYLCASSSPGQGEETQYFGPGTRLLVL.

The rearrangement uses TRBV6-5 and TRBJ2-5; D is possibly TRBD2 (6 bases). CDR3 size: 13 residues. V was pared by 5 bases and J by 4 bases, with 11 bases between. The V gene's germline CDR1 is MNHEY and CDR2 SVGAGI. This CDR3 is CASSLGRLETQYF. CDR3 sequence (DNA): TGTGCCAGCAGTCTTGGGAGGCTAGAGACCCAGTACTTC.

The chain has TRBV4-2 and TRBJ1-2; no clear D. Germline lookup yields CDR1 LGHNA and CDR2 YNFKEQ. The CDR3 is 15 amino acids. Trimming left V 1 base short and J 1 base short, with 10 bases between. The CDR3 DNA sequence: TGTGCCAGCAGCCAAGTTTCAGGCAATAACTATGGCTACACCTTC. Encoded protein: CASSQVSGNNYGYTF.

CDR3 protein: CASSQPSGELAKNIQYF. CDR3 DNA: TGTGCCAGCAGCCAACCGTCCGGGGAACTAGCCAAAAACATTCAGTACTTC. The J gene is TRBJ2-4, the V gene TRBV7-2; possibly TRBD2 for D (5 bases). V was cut by 5 bases and J by 0 bases, with 17 bases left in between. CDR1 SGHTA and CDR2 FQGNSA come from the germline V gene. CDR3 size: 17 residues. The full variable domain, rest sourced from reference TRBV7-2 and TRBJ2-4, is GAGVSQSPSNKVTEKGKDVELRCDPISGHTALYWYRQSLGQGLEFLIYFQGNSAPDKSGLPSDRFSAERTGGSVSTLTIQRTQQEDSAVYLCASSQPSGELAKNIQYFGAGTRLSVL.

The rearrangement links TRBV9 to TRBJ2-2, with 7 bases identical to TRBD2. CDR3 length equals 14 residues. The germline CDR1 and CDR2 sequences are SGDLS and YYNGEE. V lost 4 bases and J lost 7; bases outside the gene matches: 7. This chain's CDR3 is CASSLSGNGGELFF. The CDR3 nucleotides read TGTGCCAGCAGCCTGAGCGGGAACGGCGGGGAGCTGTTTTTT.

The rearrangement uses TRBV6-5 and TRBJ1-1, with TRBD1 as a possible D gene (5 bases). The CDR3 has 14 residues. Germline V gene sequence: CDR1 MNHEY, CDR2 SVGAGI. With 3 bases removed from V and 0 bases from J, the gap between germline ends came to 8 bases. In DNA, the CDR3 is TGTGCCAGCAGTTATGGACACTTGAACACTGAAGCTTTCTTT. Translating it yields CASSYGHLNTEAFF.

The chain combines TRBV7-3 with TRBJ2-2; D gene ambiguous. Trimming cost V 1 base and J 1 base, with 4 bases left between them. Germline V gives CDR1 SGHTA, CDR2 FQGTGA. The CDR3 length is 14 residues. CDR3 bases: TGTGCCAGCAGCTTAATTCAGAACACCGGGGAGCTGTTTTTT. Amino acid sequence: CASSLIQNTGELFF.

The genes are TRBV6-4 and TRBJ2-1, with a possible D match to TRBD1 (5 bases). The CDR3 length is 16 residues. CDR1 is MRHNA, CDR2 SNTAGT, per germline. Trimming cost V 6 bases and J 0 bases, with 15 bases left between them. The CDR3 is CASSPGHASSYNEQFF. The CDR3, as DNA: TGTGCCAGCAGCCCAGGGCACGCCAGCTCCTACAATGAGCAGTTCTTC.

The CDR3 bases are TGCGCCAGCAGCTTTACGGGGTTATCTCGCGAAAAACTGTTTTTT. Its translation is CASSFTGLSREKLFF. The chain uses TRBV5-1 and TRBJ1-4; D unresolved. This CDR3 is built from 15 residues. Germline V lookup: CDR1 SGHRS, CDR2 YFSETQ. Trimming pared 2 bases from V and 8 bases from J, leaving 16 bases between.

This clone was detected only once. The chain has TRBV2 and TRBJ2-2, with 13 bases identical to TRBD2. V dropped 9 bases and J dropped 4; count of bases not matched to a gene: 2. Germline CDR1 reads SNHLY; CDR2 reads FYNNEI. The CDR3 loop spans 14 amino acids. Written as DNA, the CDR3 is TGTGCCAGGGGACTAGCGGGGCCCACCGGGGAGCTGTTTTTT. This gives the protein CARGLAGPTGELFF.

V and J are TRBV15 and TRBJ1-5; D is undetermined. The CDR3 is made up of 13 amino acids. CDR1 is LNHNV and CDR2 is YYDKDF in the germline V gene (reference sequence). Between the trimmed V and J ends, which lost 5 bases and 6 bases, there was a span of 11 bases. The CDR3 DNA is TGTGCCACCAGCCGAACGCGCGGTCAGCCCCAGCATTTT. Encoded protein: CATSRTRGQPQHF.

The chain's CDR3 is CASSNRLAGGQNEQFF. The CDR3 DNA sequence: TGTGCCAGCAGCAACAGACTAGCGGGAGGTCAGAATGAGCAGTTCTTC. V gene TRBV7-9 combines with J gene TRBJ2-1, with 13 positions matching TRBD2. The ends lost 5 bases at V and 7 bases at J; junction bases unmatched: 8. The germline gives CDR1 SEHNR, CDR2 FQNEAQ (reference sequence). The CDR3 has 16 residues.

This clone was seen a handful of times. The chain employs TRBV30 and TRBJ1-1; maybe TRBD1 (5 bases). Per the germline V gene, CDR1 is GTSNPN and CDR2 is SVGIG (reference sequence). V was pared by 2 bases and J by 4 bases, with 11 bases between. This CDR3 region has 13 residues. As DNA, the CDR3 is TGTGCCTGGAGTCAGGGCCAGTTCACTGAAGCTTTCTTT. Translating it yields CAWSQGQFTEAFF.

The rearrangement joins TRBV28 to TRBJ2-5, with 11 nucleotides matching TRBD1. This CDR3 comprises 14 residues. J gave up 5 bases and V 10 bases, and 9 bases lay outside the gene matches. In germline, CDR1 is MDHEN, CDR2 SYDVKM. CDR3 nucleotide sequence: TGTGCCACCCGAGGACAGGGGGCGCGGGAGACCCAGTACTTC. Residues: CATRGQGARETQYF.

The chain has TRBV7-8 and TRBJ1-2, with a possible D match to TRBD1 (5 bases). V lost 2 bases, J lost 3 bases, and 7 bases lay in between. The germline V gene has CDR1 SGHVS and CDR2 FQNEAQ. CDR3 size: 13 residues. This CDR3 reads CASSLTTDYGYTF. CDR3 bases: TGTGCCAGCAGCTTAACGACAGACTATGGCTACACCTTC.

The chain's CDR3 is CAWRRTSGRETQYF. The CDR3 region has the DNA TGTGCCTGGAGGCGGACTAGCGGGAGAGAGACCCAGTACTTC. The chain employs TRBV30 and TRBJ2-5; TRBD2 aligns across 13 bases. Unmatched junction bases numbered 2, after V lost 3 bases and J lost 4 bases. Germline-derived CDR1 and CDR2 are GTSNPN and SVGIG (reference sequence). The CDR3 is 14 residues long.

The rearrangement links TRBV6-5 to TRBJ2-5; D is perhaps TRBD2 (7 bases). The CDR3 has 15 residues. Germline V gives CDR1 MNHEY, CDR2 SVGAGI. Between the trimmed V and J ends, which lost 5 bases and 5 bases, there was a span of 18 bases. The CDR3 sequence is CASSLSGGARETQYF. The CDR3 nucleotides are TGTGCCAGCAGTCTTTCGGGGGGCGCGAGGGAGACCCAGTACTTC.

V gene TRBV11-2 combines with J gene TRBJ1-2; tentative D call: TRBD1 (5 bases). The V gene lost 1 base and the J gene lost 4 bases, with 13 bases spanning the gap. This CDR3 has 15 residues. Germline V gives CDR1 SGHAT, CDR2 FQNNGV. The CDR3 nucleotides read TGTGCCAGCAGCTTAGGGGTGGACATTGGCTATGGCTACACCTTC. Translated, it gives CASSLGVDIGYGYTF.

The V and J genes are TRBV7-9 and TRBJ2-7; 9 bases fit TRBD1. The V segment lost 5 bases and the J segment 3 bases; nucleotides outside the gene matches: 8. Germline V gene data show CDR1 as SEHNR and CDR2 as FQNEAQ (reference sequence). This CDR3 spans 15 amino acids. The CDR3 sequence: CASSLGGTGHYEQYF. The CDR3 DNA follows: TGTGCCAGCAGCCTCGGCGGGACAGGGCACTACGAGCAGTACTTC. Full variable domain (outside the CDR3, taken from reference TRBV7-9 and TRBJ2-7): DTGVSQNPRHKITKRGQNVTFRCDPISEHNRLYWYRQTLGQGPEFLTYFQNEAQLEKSRLLSDRFSAERPKGSFSTLEIQRTEQGDSAMYLCASSLGGTGHYEQYFGPGTRLTVT.

The CDR3 sequence: CASSLRSLYTGELFF. The CDR3 DNA sequence: TGCGCCAGCAGCCTAAGGAGTTTGTACACCGGGGAGCTGTTTTTT. This chain connects TRBV4-3 to TRBJ2-2; no firm D call. Trimming pared 4 bases from V and 3 bases from J, leaving 12 bases between. The CDR3 sequence is 15 residues long. Per germline, CDR1 LGHNA and CDR2 YSLEER.

A remark on this clone: The same CDR3 can be traced to other DNA sequences in this sample. This rearrangement joins TRBV29-1 to TRBJ2-7; possible D gene TRBD2, 6 bases. With 4 bases removed from V and 0 bases from J, the gap between germline ends came to 10 bases. The CDR3 spans 13 residues. CDR1 and CDR2 from the germline V gene are SQVTM and ANQGSEA. DNA for the CDR3: TGCAGCGTTGTAGCGGTCAGCTCCTACGAGCAGTACTTC. This codes for CSVVAVSSYEQYF.